This T cell receptor beta chain was sequenced during a study of control samples from healthy donors and cancer patients. Some clones are missing from TCRdb's copy, which holds only in-frame ones; the method was immunoSEQ multiplex PCR. Among tens of thousands of clones listed, 91% were seen once. This CDR3 comprises 13 residues. The germline gives CDR1 LGHNT, CDR2 FRNRAP. V gave up 7 bases and J gave up 6 bases; unmatched junction bases: 8. The source is a man between 25 and 39 years old in good health. The V and J genes are TRBV12-5 and TRBJ2-5; 7 nucleotides match TRBD1. The specimen was blood. For the CDR3, the DNA is TGTGCTAGTGCTCTTACAGGGGTCCAGACCCAGTACTTC. Encoded protein: CASALTGVQTQYF.